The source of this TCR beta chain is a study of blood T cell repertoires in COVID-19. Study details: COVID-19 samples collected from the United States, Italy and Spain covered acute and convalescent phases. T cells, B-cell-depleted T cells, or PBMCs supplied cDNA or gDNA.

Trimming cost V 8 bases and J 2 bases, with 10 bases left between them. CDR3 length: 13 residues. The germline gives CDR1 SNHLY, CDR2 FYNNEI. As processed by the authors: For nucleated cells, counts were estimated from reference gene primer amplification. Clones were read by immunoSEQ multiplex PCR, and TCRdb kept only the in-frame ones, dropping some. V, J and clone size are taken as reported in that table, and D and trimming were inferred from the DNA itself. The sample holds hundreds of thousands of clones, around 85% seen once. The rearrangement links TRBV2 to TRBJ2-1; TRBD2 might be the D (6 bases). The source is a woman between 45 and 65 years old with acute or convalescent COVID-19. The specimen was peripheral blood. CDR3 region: CASLAKPYNEQFF. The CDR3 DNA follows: TGTGCCAGCCTAGCGAAACCCTACAATGAGCAGTTCTTC.